One sample yielded the 27 T cell receptor beta chains listed below, sequenced in a study of beta chain features in type 1 diabetes. Study-wide results and caveats: Significant though moderate, a shortening of TCRB CDR3s appeared in all four CD4+ subsets of Type 1 diabetes patients.

cDNA synthesis used the whole RNA isolate, giving expressed TCRB sequences. The data were produced by immunoSEQ multiplex PCR, yet TCRdb's version contains in-frame clones alone and is incomplete. The sample has around 600,000 clones, around 12% seen once; the top ten hold about 0.11%. No cognate antigen is known for these TCRs. Material for sequencing was naive CD4+ T cells from blood. The receptors were sampled from a man aged 25 to 40 with type 1 diabetes.

The rearrangement joins TRBV20-1 to TRBJ2-5, with a tentative D call TRBD1 (5 bases). CDR3 length: 11 amino acids. Germline V gene lookup returns CDR1 DFQATT and CDR2 SNEGSKA (reference sequence). V was cut by 4 bases and J by 5 bases, with 8 bases left in between. CDR3 DNA sequence: TGCAGTGCTACAGGGAAGGAGACCCAGTACTTC. Translating it yields CSATGKETQYF.

In DNA, the CDR3 is TGTGCCAGCAGCCCTTTAGGCCGGCAAGAGACCCAGTACTTC. Its protein product is CASSPLGRQETQYF. J is TRBJ2-5 and V is TRBV11-2; D gene unclear. Germline V gives CDR1 SGHAT, CDR2 FQNNGV. The V gene lost 5 bases and the J gene lost 2 bases, with 12 bases spanning the gap. This CDR3 is built from 14 residues.

This clone showed up just a few times. V and J are TRBV9 and TRBJ2-7, with TRBD1 matching over 8 bases. The CDR3 spans 14 residues. V was pared by 4 bases and J by 2 bases, with 5 bases of the junction left unmatched. Looked up from germline, CDR1 is SGDLS and CDR2 is YYNGEE. CDR3: CASSRTGGTYEQYF. DNA of the CDR3: TGTGCCAGCAGCCGTACAGGGGGGACCTACGAGCAGTACTTC.

This sequence joins TRBV5-6 and TRBJ2-7, with D perhaps TRBD1 (5 bases). Germline V gene data show CDR1 as SGHDT and CDR2 as YYEEEE. V shed 4 bases and J shed 5 bases, with 10 bases lying between them. The CDR3 covers 12 residues. The CDR3 DNA follows: TGTGCCAGCAGCCGTGACAGTCACGAGCAGTACTTC. Protein sequence: CASSRDSHEQYF.

The genes are TRBV5-1 and TRBJ2-7; 8 bases are shared with TRBD2. The V segment lost 3 bases and the J segment 7 bases; nucleotides outside the gene matches: 6. Germline values: CDR1 SGHRS, CDR2 YFSETQ. The CDR3 covers 13 residues. CDR3 bases: TGCGCCAGCAGCTCCTCCGGGACTAGAGAGCAGTACTTC. It translates to CASSSSGTREQYF.

The gene calls are TRBV5-4 and TRBJ2-1; no reliable D call. V was clipped by 4 bases and J by 5 bases, with 13 bases between them. The germline CDR1 and CDR2 sequences are SGHNT and YYREEE (reference sequence). The CDR3 is 14 residues long. The CDR3 spells CASSLRVLDNEQFF. The CDR3 nucleotides read TGTGCCAGCAGCCTCCGGGTGTTGGACAATGAGCAGTTCTTC.

The sample holds a few counts of this clone. V usage is TRBV7-9 and J usage is TRBJ1-2, with 7 bases matching TRBD1. The J segment lost 4 bases and the V segment lost 3 bases, leaving 8 bases of the junction unmatched. The CDR3 length is 15 residues. From germline, CDR1 is SEHNR and CDR2 FQNEAQ (reference sequence). For the CDR3, the DNA is TGTGCCAGCAGCTTCTCGACAGGGAGTGGCTATGGCTACACCTTC. Translating gives CASSFSTGSGYGYTF.

V usage is TRBV29-1 and J usage is TRBJ2-2; 10 bases agree with TRBD1. Per germline, CDR1 SQVTM and CDR2 ANQGSEA. This CDR3 contains 14 residues. J lost 6 bases, V lost 5 bases, and 6 bases had no gene match. CDR3 coding DNA: TGCAGCGTTTGGGGGACAGGGGACGCCGGGGAGCTGTTTTTT. Protein: CSVWGTGDAGELFF.

The chain couples TRBV9 to TRBJ2-5; 8 bases are shared with TRBD2. The CDR3 totals 16 residues. CDR1 is SGDLS and CDR2 is YYNGEE in the germline V gene. With 0 bases clipped from V and 5 bases from J, the junction kept 9 bases outside the gene matches. CDR3 amino acids: CASSVENSGVWETQYF. The CDR3 DNA follows: TGTGCCAGCAGCGTAGAGAATAGCGGGGTGTGGGAGACCCAGTACTTC.

V usage is TRBV7-9 and J usage is TRBJ2-1; 8 bases line up with TRBD1. The germline CDR1 and CDR2 sequences are SEHNR and FQNEAQ (reference sequence). The CDR3 covers 19 residues. J was trimmed by 6 bases and V by 7 bases; bases with no gene match: 23. The DNA for the CDR3 is TGTGCCAGCACCAAGCAAACATCAGAGAGGACAGGGAGAGGCAATGAGCAGTTCTTC. Translation: CASTKQTSERTGRGNEQFF.

This clone came up a few times. The rearrangement uses TRBV5-4 and TRBJ2-7; D is uncertain. The CDR3 is 12 residues long. Germline V gene lookup returns CDR1 SGHNT and CDR2 YYREEE (reference sequence). The V end was cut by 4 bases, the J end by 3 bases, with 8 bases between. CDR3: CASSMDGYEQYF. The CDR3 DNA reads as TGTGCCAGCAGCATGGACGGCTACGAGCAGTACTTC. Full variable domain (outside the CDR3, taken from reference TRBV5-4 and TRBJ2-7): ETGVTQSPTHLIKTRGQQVTLRCSSQSGHNTVSWYQQALGQGPQFIFQYYREEENGRGNFPPRFSGLQFPNYSSELNVNALELDDSALYLCASSMDGYEQYFGPGTRLTVT.

The chain has TRBV5-6 and TRBJ1-2; D is unresolved. V was cut by 0 bases and J by 6 bases, with 9 bases left in between. Germline CDR1 reads SGHDT; CDR2 reads YYEEEE. This CDR3 is built from 13 residues. The CDR3 DNA follows: TGTGCCAGCAGCTTGGCCCGGAGAAATGGCTACACCTTC. The encoded protein is CASSLARRNGYTF.

This clone appeared a few times. The chain joins TRBV10-3 to TRBJ1-4; 7 positions match TRBD1. The J segment lost 4 bases and the V segment lost 10 bases, leaving 9 bases of the junction unmatched. The CDR3 loop spans 14 amino acids. The germline gives CDR1 ENHRY, CDR2 SYGVKD. CDR3 in amino acids: CATQRDRVNEKLFF. The CDR3 DNA follows: TGTGCCACCCAACGAGACAGGGTTAATGAAAAACTGTTTTTT.

V usage is TRBV11-1 and J usage is TRBJ2-7; 10 bases align to TRBD1. The J segment lost 4 bases and the V segment lost 5 bases, leaving 8 bases of the junction unmatched. This CDR3 comprises 15 residues. The germline V gene has CDR1 SGHAT and CDR2 FQDESV (reference sequence). The CDR3 loop reads CASSPRDRGYYEQYF. The CDR3 DNA follows: TGTGCCAGCAGCCCCCGGGACAGGGGCTATTACGAGCAGTACTTC.

This rearrangement joins TRBV2 to TRBJ1-5; TRBD1 agrees at 7 bases. The CDR3 sequence is 15 residues long. Germline CDR1 SNHLY, CDR2 FYNNEI. Germline trimming cut 7 bases from V and 2 bases from J; bases unmatched to any gene: 8. The CDR3 here is CASTRQGVGNQPQHF. CDR3 bases: TGTGCCAGCACCCGACAGGGAGTGGGCAATCAGCCCCAGCATTTT.

About this clone itself: The same CDR3 arises from other DNA sequences in this sample as well. V usage is TRBV29-1 and J usage is TRBJ2-2; D might be TRBD1 or TRBD2, each matching 5 bases. This CDR3 is built from 11 residues. Trimming took 4 bases from V and 5 from J, leaving 5 bases between them. Germline CDR1 is SQVTM and CDR2 is ANQGSEA. The CDR3 DNA reads as TGCAGCGTTGGGGGGACCGGGGAGCTGTTTTTT. Its protein product is CSVGGTGELFF.

This clone has more than one count but fewer than ten. The rearrangement joins TRBV4-3 to TRBJ2-3; D ambiguous. The V end was cut by 2 bases, the J end by 1 base, with 7 bases between. This CDR3 is 14 amino acids long. CDR1 and CDR2 (germline): LGHNA, YSLEER. The CDR3 DNA reads as TGCGCCAGCAGCCAACCGGGCCGCACAGATACGCAGTATTTT. Encoded protein: CASSQPGRTDTQYF.

The sample holds a few counts of this clone. The V and J genes are TRBV4-2 and TRBJ2-5; 9 bases are shared with TRBD2. The CDR3 loop spans 16 amino acids. Losses at the gene ends were 0 bases for V and 3 bases for J; bases not matched to a gene: 5. Germline loops: CDR1 LGHNA, CDR2 YNFKEQ. CDR3 sequence reads: CASSQDWASGEETQYF. The CDR3, as DNA: TGTGCCAGCAGCCAAGATTGGGCTAGCGGGGAAGAGACCCAGTACTTC.

This clone has just a few counts. The genes are TRBV25-1 and TRBJ2-7; a weak D match, TRBD2 (7 bases). The CDR3 has 15 amino acids. With 0 bases removed from V and 3 bases from J, the gap between germline ends came to 12 bases. In germline, CDR1 is MGHDK, CDR2 SYGVNS. The CDR3 here is CASSEYTGGGYEQYF. The CDR3 region has the DNA TGTGCCAGCAGTGAATATACGGGGGGCGGCTACGAGCAGTACTTC.

The genes are TRBV5-6 and TRBJ2-6; D is possibly TRBD1 (6 bases). CDR3 size: 16 residues. The germline V gene encodes CDR1 SGHDT and CDR2 YYEEEE. V shed 5 bases and J shed 0 bases, with 12 bases lying between them. This chain's CDR3 is CASRPGHNSGANVLTF. The CDR3, as DNA: TGTGCCAGCAGGCCGGGACACAACTCTGGGGCCAACGTCCTGACTTTC.

The V and J genes are TRBV7-9 and TRBJ2-3; TRBD2 aligns across 12 bases. V dropped 5 bases and J dropped 4; count of bases not matched to a gene: 7. Per germline, CDR1 SEHNR and CDR2 FQNEAQ (reference sequence). The CDR3 is 16 amino acids. The CDR3 region is CASSPGLAGPADTQYF. The DNA for the CDR3 is TGTGCCAGCAGCCCTGGACTAGCGGGGCCGGCAGATACGCAGTATTTT. The full variable domain, with the rest looked up from reference TRBV7-9 and TRBJ2-3, is DTGVSQNPRHKITKRGQNVTFRCDPISEHNRLYWYRQTLGQGPEFLTYFQNEAQLEKSRLLSDRFSAERPKGSFSTLEIQRTEQGDSAMYLCASSPGLAGPADTQYFGPGTRLTVL.

This clone has just a few counts. The chain couples TRBV7-2 to TRBJ2-7; D unclear. The CDR3 has 13 amino acids. The V and J ends lost 2 bases and 1 base respectively, with 6 bases between them. Germline CDR1 reads SGHTA; CDR2 reads FQGNSA. This CDR3 reads CASSLSASYEQYF. The CDR3 region has the DNA TGTGCCAGCAGCTTATCTGCTTCCTACGAGCAGTACTTC.

V and J are TRBV5-1 and TRBJ2-5; TRBD1 matches at 11 bases. The CDR3 consists of 14 residues. J was trimmed by 5 bases and V by 4 bases; bases with no gene match: 4. Germline lookup yields CDR1 SGHRS and CDR2 YFSETQ. CDR3 sequence: CASSPRTGGETQYF. CDR3 in DNA: TGCGCCAGCAGCCCACGGACAGGGGGCGAGACCCAGTACTTC.

This clone was recorded a few times. The chain combines TRBV6-6 with TRBJ1-2, with D possibly matching TRBD1 (5 bases). V was shortened by 6 bases and J by 2 bases, with 13 bases between the two germline ends. Germline values: CDR1 MNHNY, CDR2 SVGAGI (reference sequence). This CDR3 is 14 amino acids long. In DNA form, the CDR3 reads TGTGCCAGCAGCCGCGGGACGTCCAACTATGGCTACACCTTC. This codes for CASSRGTSNYGYTF.

A few counts support this clone. The chain uses TRBV9 and TRBJ1-2; D is unclear. In germline, CDR1 is SGDLS, CDR2 YYNGEE. This CDR3 is built from 15 residues. V lost 0 bases to trimming and J lost 6 bases, with 15 bases between them. The CDR3 loop reads CASSVAINRKDGYTF. CDR3 sequence (DNA): TGTGCCAGCAGCGTAGCGATAAACCGAAAAGATGGCTACACCTTC.

This clone turned up a few times. The chain is built from TRBV10-3 and TRBJ1-5, with D possibly being TRBD1 (5 bases). CDR3 length: 13 amino acids. The V end was cut by 6 bases, the J end by 7 bases, with 13 bases between. CDR1 and CDR2 from the germline V gene are ENHRY and SYGVKD. The CDR3 coding sequence is TGTGCCATCAGATCCAGGGTGGACCAGCCCCAGCATTTT. It is translated as CAIRSRVDQPQHF.

As regards this clone: Within the sample, other DNA sequences also encode this same CDR3. The chain links TRBV7-2 to TRBJ2-5; D possibly corresponds to TRBD1 (5 bases). CDR3 length: 12 amino acids. With 5 bases removed from V and 5 bases from J, the gap between germline ends came to 9 bases. Looked up from germline, CDR1 is SGHTA and CDR2 is FQGNSA. CDR3 in amino acids: CASSPGSETQYF. The CDR3 DNA is TGTGCCAGCAGCCCAGGGTCTGAGACCCAGTACTTC.